A selection of T cell receptor beta chains follows, all from one sample in a study of pediatric ulcerative colitis. Clones were sequenced by immunoSEQ multiplex PCR, and TCRdb holds only the in-frame ones, with some missing. The data contain fewer than 40,000 clones, roughly 80% of them seen just once; the ten biggest clones take up 20% to 25%. The sequenced sample was blood. The receptors shown here come from a girl aged 5-17 years with moderate ulcerative colitis. Each CDR3 is given with its conserved first and last residue. Each record gives: V gene, J gene, clone size, D gene, CDR3 protein, CDR3 DNA. The D gene is left open where the match is weak. Size values are once, few and many counts, or a class for expanded clones, and some rows have none.

v_gene: TRBV18; j_gene: TRBJ1-3; abundance: .; d_gene: .; CDR3aa: CASSPGGATGNTIYF; CDR3nt: TGTGCCAGCTCACCGGGGGGGGCGACTGGAAACACCATATATTTT
v_gene: TRBV10-2; j_gene: TRBJ2-7; abundance: .; d_gene: .; CDR3aa: CASSEGGSYEQYF; CDR3nt: TGCGCCAGCAGTGAGGGCGGCTCCTACGAGCAGTACTTC
v_gene: TRBV6-4; j_gene: TRBJ1-5; abundance: .; d_gene: .; CDR3aa: CASSPDFGEGSQHF; CDR3nt: TGTGCCAGCAGTCCAGACTTTGGGGAAGGGTCCCAGCATTTT
v_gene: TRBV2; j_gene: TRBJ1-5; abundance: .; d_gene: .; CDR3aa: CASSESGGLGQPQHF; CDR3nt: TGTGCCAGCAGTGAATCTGGGGGACTCGGGCAGCCCCAGCATTTT
v_gene: TRBV5-1; j_gene: TRBJ2-7; abundance: .; d_gene: TRBD2; CDR3aa: CASSEEPGLAFVQYF; CDR3nt: TGCGCCAGCAGCGAGGAACCGGGACTAGCGTTCGTGCAGTACTTC
v_gene: TRBV2; j_gene: TRBJ2-7; abundance: .; d_gene: .; CDR3aa: CASSDVQGMDF; CDR3nt: TGTGCCAGCAGTGATGTGCAGGGCATGGACTTC
v_gene: TRBV27; j_gene: TRBJ1-1; abundance: .; d_gene: .; CDR3aa: CASSTSFRGVNTEAFF; CDR3nt: TGTGCCAGCAGTACTTCTTTCAGGGGCGTAAACACTGAAGCTTTCTTT
v_gene: TRBV7-9; j_gene: TRBJ1-2; abundance: .; d_gene: .; CDR3aa: CASSSSPGGYGYTF; CDR3nt: TGTGCCAGCAGCTCCTCCCCGGGGGGCTATGGCTACACCTTC
v_gene: TRBV7-6; j_gene: TRBJ2-7; abundance: few; d_gene: .; CDR3aa: CASSPIGTARQYF; CDR3nt: TGTGCCAGCAGCCCCATCGGGACCGCTCGGCAGTACTTC
v_gene: TRBV29-1; j_gene: TRBJ1-1; abundance: .; d_gene: .; CDR3aa: CSVEVIGGNTEAFF; CDR3nt: TGCAGCGTTGAAGTAATAGGTGGGAACACTGAAGCTTTCTTT
v_gene: TRBV6-1; j_gene: TRBJ1-4; abundance: .; d_gene: .; CDR3aa: CACRHGATNEKLFF; CDR3nt: TGTGCCTGCCGACACGGAGCAACTAATGAAAAACTGTTTTTT
v_gene: TRBV6-5; j_gene: TRBJ2-1; abundance: .; d_gene: .; CDR3aa: CASSNTGDNEQFF; CDR3nt: TGTGCCAGCAGCAACACTGGGGACAATGAGCAGTTCTTC
v_gene: TRBV4-3; j_gene: TRBJ1-1; abundance: .; d_gene: .; CDR3aa: CASSQAGGGTEAFF; CDR3nt: TGCGCCAGCAGCCAAGCCGGGGGCGGCACTGAAGCTTTCTTT
v_gene: TRBV7-2; j_gene: TRBJ1-2; abundance: .; d_gene: .; CDR3aa: CASSRATFGYTF; CDR3nt: TGTGCCAGCAGCCGAGCGACGTTTGGCTACACCTTC
v_gene: TRBV4-1; j_gene: TRBJ1-5; abundance: few; d_gene: .; CDR3aa: CASSQDRTVGQPQHF; CDR3nt: TGCGCCAGCAGCCAAGATCGGACAGTAGGTCAGCCCCAGCATTTT